The source of this T cell receptor beta chain is a study of shared clonotypes between healthy human individuals. Among the donors, all were Caucasian adults who lived in Nashville, Tennessee. In the CD4+ fraction, cells were divided into CD45RA+ naive and CD45RA-negative memory subsets. Study outcomes and limitations: Inspection by rarefaction showed sorted-subset sequencing to be incomplete despite large depth.

With respect to this clone: Its antigen is undetermined.

Germline CDR1 reads MNHEY; CDR2 reads SVGAGI. The CDR3 consists of 11 residues. The V and J ends lost 6 bases and 11 bases respectively, with 12 bases between them. Clones were read by immunoSEQ multiplex PCR, and TCRdb kept only the in-frame ones, dropping some. The repertoire has 600,000 to 750,000 clones, 72% of them found once; the top ten carry over 1.5%. The material sequenced was memory CD4+ T cells sorted from blood. Subset here: CD45RA-negative fraction. The sequence was obtained from a woman aged 25 to 45 in good health. This rearrangement joins TRBV6-5 to TRBJ2-3; no clear D gene. The CDR3 sequence is CASRDPGRQYF. CDR3 in DNA: TGTGCCAGCAGGGACCCCGGTCGGCAGTATTTT.